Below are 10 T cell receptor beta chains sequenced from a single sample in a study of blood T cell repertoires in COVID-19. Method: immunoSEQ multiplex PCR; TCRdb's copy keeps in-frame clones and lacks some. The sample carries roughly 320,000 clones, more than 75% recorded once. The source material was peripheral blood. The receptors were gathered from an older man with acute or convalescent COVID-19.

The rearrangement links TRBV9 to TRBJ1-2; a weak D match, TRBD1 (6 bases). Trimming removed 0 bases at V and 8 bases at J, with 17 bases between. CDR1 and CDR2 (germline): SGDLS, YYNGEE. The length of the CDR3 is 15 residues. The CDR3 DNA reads TGTGCCAGCAGCGTAGGAGGGGGACATATGGAGGGCTACACCTTC. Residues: CASSVGGGHMEGYTF.

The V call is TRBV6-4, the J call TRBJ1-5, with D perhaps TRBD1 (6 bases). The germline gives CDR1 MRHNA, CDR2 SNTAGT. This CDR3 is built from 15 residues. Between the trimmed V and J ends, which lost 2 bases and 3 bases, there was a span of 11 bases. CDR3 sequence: CASSDLQGFNQPQHF. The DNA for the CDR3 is TGTGCCAGCAGTGACCTACAGGGATTCAATCAGCCCCAGCATTTT.

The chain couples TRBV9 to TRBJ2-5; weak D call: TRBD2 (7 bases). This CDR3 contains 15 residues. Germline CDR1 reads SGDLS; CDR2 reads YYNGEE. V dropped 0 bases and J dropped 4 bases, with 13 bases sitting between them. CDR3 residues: CASSVALGGPETQYF. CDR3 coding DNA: TGTGCCAGCAGCGTAGCTTTGGGGGGGCCAGAGACCCAGTACTTC.

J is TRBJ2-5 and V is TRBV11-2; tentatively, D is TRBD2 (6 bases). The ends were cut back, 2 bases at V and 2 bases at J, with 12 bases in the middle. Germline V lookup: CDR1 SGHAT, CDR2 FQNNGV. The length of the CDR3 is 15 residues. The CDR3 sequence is CASSLLLGGQETQYF. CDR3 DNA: TGTGCCAGCAGCTTACTTCTCGGGGGACAAGAGACCCAGTACTTC.

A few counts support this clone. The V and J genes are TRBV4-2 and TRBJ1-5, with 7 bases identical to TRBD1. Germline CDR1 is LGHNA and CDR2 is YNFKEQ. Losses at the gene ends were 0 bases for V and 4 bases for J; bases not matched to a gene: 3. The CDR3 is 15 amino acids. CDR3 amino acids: CASSQEFRGNQPQHF. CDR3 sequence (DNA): TGTGCCAGCAGCCAAGAGTTCAGGGGGAATCAGCCCCAGCATTTT.

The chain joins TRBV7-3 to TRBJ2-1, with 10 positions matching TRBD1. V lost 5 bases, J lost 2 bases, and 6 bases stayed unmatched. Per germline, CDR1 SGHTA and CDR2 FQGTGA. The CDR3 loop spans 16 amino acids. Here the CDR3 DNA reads TGTGCCAGCAGCACGACCGGGACAGGGGCCTACAATGAGCAGTTCTTC. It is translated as CASSTTGTGAYNEQFF. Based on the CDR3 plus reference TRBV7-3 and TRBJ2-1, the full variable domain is GAGVSQTPSNKVTEKGKYVELRCDPISGHTALYWYRQSLGQGPEFLIYFQGTGAADDSGLPNDRFFAVRPEGSVSTLKIQRTERGDSAVYLCASSTTGTGAYNEQFFGPGTRLTVL.

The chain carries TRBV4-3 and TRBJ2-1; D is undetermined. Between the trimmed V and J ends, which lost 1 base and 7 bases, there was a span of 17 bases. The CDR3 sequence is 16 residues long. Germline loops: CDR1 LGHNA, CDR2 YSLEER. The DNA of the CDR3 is TGCGCCAGCAGCCAAGGACCGGGTATCCATGGGAATGAGCAGTTCTTC. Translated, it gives CASSQGPGIHGNEQFF.

The CDR3 sequence is CASSAQGAPLSEQYF. As DNA, the CDR3 is TGTGCCAGCAGTGCCCAGGGGGCGCCTTTGTCCGAGCAGTACTTC. This chain joins TRBV6-6 and TRBJ2-7; 8 nucleotides align to TRBD1. V shed 5 bases and J 6 bases; nucleotides not matched to a gene: 12. The CDR3 is 15 amino acids. Germline V lookup: CDR1 MNHNY, CDR2 SVGAGI (reference sequence).

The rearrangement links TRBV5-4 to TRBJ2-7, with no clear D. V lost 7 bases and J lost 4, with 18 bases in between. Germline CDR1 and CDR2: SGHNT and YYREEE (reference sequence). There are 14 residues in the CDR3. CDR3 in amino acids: CASSRLMVPYEQYF. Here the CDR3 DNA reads TGTGCCAGCTCTAGACTCATGGTCCCTTACGAGCAGTACTTC. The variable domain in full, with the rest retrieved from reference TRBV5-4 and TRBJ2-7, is ETGVTQSPTHLIKTRGQQVTLRCSSQSGHNTVSWYQQALGQGPQFIFQYYREEENGRGNFPPRFSGLQFPNYSSELNVNALELDDSALYLCASSRLMVPYEQYFGPGTRLTVT.

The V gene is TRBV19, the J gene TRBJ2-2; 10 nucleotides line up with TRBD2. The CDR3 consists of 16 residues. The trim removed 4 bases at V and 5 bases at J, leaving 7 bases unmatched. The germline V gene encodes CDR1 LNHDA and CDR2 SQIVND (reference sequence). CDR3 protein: CASSSGASGRTGELFF. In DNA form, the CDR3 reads TGTGCCAGTAGTAGTGGGGCTAGCGGGAGAACCGGGGAGCTGTTTTTT.